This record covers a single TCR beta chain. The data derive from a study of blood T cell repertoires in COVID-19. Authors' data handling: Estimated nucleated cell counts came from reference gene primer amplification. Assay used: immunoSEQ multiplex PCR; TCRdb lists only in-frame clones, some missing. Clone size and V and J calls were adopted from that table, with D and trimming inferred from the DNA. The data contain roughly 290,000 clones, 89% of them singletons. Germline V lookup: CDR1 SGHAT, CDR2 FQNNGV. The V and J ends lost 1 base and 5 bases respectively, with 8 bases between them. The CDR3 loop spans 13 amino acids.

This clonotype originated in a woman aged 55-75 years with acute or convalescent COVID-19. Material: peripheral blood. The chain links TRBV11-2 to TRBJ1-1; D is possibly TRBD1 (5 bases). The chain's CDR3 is CASSLVGPTEAFF. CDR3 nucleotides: TGTGCCAGCAGCTTAGTGGGGCCAACTGAAGCTTTCTTT.